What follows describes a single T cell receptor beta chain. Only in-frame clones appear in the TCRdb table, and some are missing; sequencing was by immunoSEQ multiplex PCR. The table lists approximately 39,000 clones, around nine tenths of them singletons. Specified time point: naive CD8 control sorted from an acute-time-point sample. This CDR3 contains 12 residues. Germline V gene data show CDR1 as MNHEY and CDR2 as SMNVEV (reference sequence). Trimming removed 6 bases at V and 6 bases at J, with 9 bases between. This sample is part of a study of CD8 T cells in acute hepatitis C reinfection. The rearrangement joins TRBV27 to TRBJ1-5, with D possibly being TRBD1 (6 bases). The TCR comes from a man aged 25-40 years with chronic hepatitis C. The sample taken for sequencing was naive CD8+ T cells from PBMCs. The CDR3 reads CASRTGSQPQHF. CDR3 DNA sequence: TGTGCCAGCAGGACAGGAAGTCAGCCCCAGCATTTT.